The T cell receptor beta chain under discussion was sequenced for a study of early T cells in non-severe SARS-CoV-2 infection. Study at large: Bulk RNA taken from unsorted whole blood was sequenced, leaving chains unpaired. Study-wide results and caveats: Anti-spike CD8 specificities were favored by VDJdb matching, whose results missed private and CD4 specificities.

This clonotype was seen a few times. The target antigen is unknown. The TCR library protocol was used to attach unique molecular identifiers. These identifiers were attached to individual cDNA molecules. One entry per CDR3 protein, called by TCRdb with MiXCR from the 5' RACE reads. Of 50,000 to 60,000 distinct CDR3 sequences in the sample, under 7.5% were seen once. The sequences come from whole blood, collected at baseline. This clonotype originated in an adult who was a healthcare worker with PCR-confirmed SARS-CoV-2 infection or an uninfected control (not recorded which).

CDR3 protein: CASSLELAGGHSYNEQFF. The CDR3 region has the DNA TGTGCCAGCAGCTTAGAACTAGCGGGGGGGCACTCCTACAATGAGCAGTTCTTC. This rearrangement joins TRBV11-2 to TRBJ2-1; 13 bases match TRBD2. This CDR3 is 18 amino acids long. Germline loops: CDR1 SGHAT, CDR2 FQNNGV. After removal of 0 bases from V and 0 bases from J, the junction contained 2 bases not matched to a gene. The complete variable domain, with remaining parts taken from reference TRBV11-2 and TRBJ2-1, reads EAGVAQSPRYKIIEKRQSVAFWCNPISGHATLYWYQQILGQGPKLLIQFQNNGVVDDSQLPKDRFSAERLKGVDSTLKIQPAKLEDSAVYLCASSLELAGGHSYNEQFFGPGTRLTVL.